This entry is about one T cell receptor (beta chain). This clone was counted between two and nine times. Its specific antigen is unknown. One base away there is no much larger clone; base qualities are not given. This entry is derived from a study of cytomegalovirus exposure and HLA in healthy donors (dated by TCRdb to the late 2010s). In terms of the full investigation: In an earlier analysis of 550 to 750 of the donors, 276 Gb of sequence data and about 110 million unique TCR beta sequences from 150 million to 200 million T cells were reported. The genetic ancestry cluster associated with self-reported Caucasian donors included roughly four fifths of the 300 to 450 genotyped donors. The number of typed donors differed by locus: about 629-640 for A, B, C, DRB1 and DQB1; about 520 for DQA1; approximately 600 for DPA1; and roughly 450 for DPB1. The study profiled the T cell repertoires of about 720 subjects by immunosequencing and related them to cytomegalovirus serostatus. A later genetic analysis used genome-wide SNP genotypes for about three fifths of the 666 donors, treating that subset as a discovery cohort. The study combined high-throughput TCR immunosequencing, statistical association of individual TCRs with disease status, and machine learning to predict cytomegalovirus infection status. The aim of the study was to test whether cataloging public T cell receptors could identify signatures of past pathogen exposure. Because of strong linkage in the cohort, 5 or 6 DR-DQ haplotypes were treated as single units for association and clustering. An earlier analysis of approximately 500 of the donors applied high-throughput TCR beta sequencing to assess whether each TCR beta V gene segment acted as functional or pseudogenic. A separate validation cohort of approximately 130 different subjects was used in addition to the 666-subject first cohort. On average, roughly 240,000 unique TCR beta nucleotide sequences were sequenced per donor among some 420 genotyped donors of the cohort, with 15% to 20% of those sequences being non-productive. In a later analysis, previously published TCR beta repertoires from 670 or so donors were re-analyzed and high-resolution HLA genotyping was added so that TCR occurrence patterns could be studied. Rather than drawing on any new phenotypic data, the later analysis identified candidate immune exposures from TCR beta sequences and the way those sequences occurred across donors. Donor age, sex, ethnicity and CMV serostatus were compiled alongside the repertoire data. Both class I and class II loci were covered by HLA typing, at four-digit resolution. Around 320 gigabases of sequencing data and tens of millions of unique TCR sequences were included in an early release covering 550 to 650 HLA-typed donors. All discovery cohort repertoires had been generated on a single sequencing platform. General conclusions and limits of the study: Because the 87-base-pair reads could not distinguish some IMGT-functional V segments, including TRBV6-2 and TRBV6-3, those segments were excluded. The authors suggested that the approach could potentially be generalized to other disease states and immunological phenotypes. A later analysis found that TCR association rates varied across HLA loci, with DRB1 alleles showing the most associated TCRs and HLA-C alleles the fewest. A later analysis associated approximately 17,000 TCR beta sequences with specific HLA alleles at a false discovery rate of 0.05. Most TCR sequences were observed very rarely across donors, whereas some public TCRs were present in many individuals. Correlated functional status among segregating V segments might reflect linkage disequilibrium, but an unknown experimental factor could not be ruled out. Because HLA typing was unavailable for some donors at each locus, only the typed subset was used in association tests. A later analysis found that HLA-associated TCR beta chains were more clonally expanded and had lower generation probabilities than equally common non-associated chains. Cytomegalovirus status was reported to be diagnosed by the classifier with high specificity and sensitivity in both the original and validation cohorts. Most CMV-associated TCR beta chains appeared to be HLA-restricted in a later analysis, and the HLA associations seemed to be driven largely by CMV exposure. This cohort had only TCR beta chains sequenced, and the lack of alpha or paired-chain data limited which features could be detected. A further reported finding was that TCR beta sequences accurately predicted the HLA-A and HLA-B alleles for most subjects in the first cohort. Because counts were too low, 15 or so rarely observed V segments, including chromosome 9 orphons, were excluded from the earlier analysis of some 540 of the donors. The study listed 150 to 200 TCR beta chains as associated with cytomegalovirus. When HLA alleles, especially DR and DQ, strongly co-occurred, TCR associations were difficult to assign to individual alleles. In an earlier analysis of some 550 of the donors, most TCR beta V segments were observed in productive rearrangements about 87% or about 30% of the time, broadly matching IMGT annotations. In a later analysis, several top co-occurrence clusters were reported to appear linked to parvovirus B19, influenza, CMV and Epstein-Barr virus. Roughly uniform sequencing depth across donors was assumed in presence/absence analyses, although this assumption may not hold. Three of the identified cytomegalovirus-associated TCR beta chains were confirmed in vitro to be specific for cytomegalovirus antigens. CMV serostatus was the only immune exposure information available for the cohort. V-gene and J-gene trimming of TCR beta chains was associated with a missense DCLRE1C variant in a later genetic analysis, and the association was replicated in an independent cohort. A group of highly shared sequence variants was considered likely to be a technical artifact of the sequencing pipeline. A later genetic analysis reported fewer N-insertions in productive TCRs among donors in an Asian-associated ancestry cluster than the roughly 640-donor mean.

CDR1 and CDR2 (SSHAT, FNYEAQ) derive from the germline V gene (reference sequence). Trimming removed 5 bases from V and 4 bases from J, leaving 17 bases between the germline ends. Its CDR3 holds 15 amino acids, cysteine through phenylalanine. The CDR3 DNA has 45 bases and is translated from base 1. Library prep was done by the immunoSEQ multiplex PCR assay. The multiplex PCR relied on a mix of 60 forward primers for TCR Vbeta segments and 13 reverse primers for TCR Jbeta segments. The CDR3 region of rearranged TCR beta genes was amplified from genomic DNA with a multiplex PCR assay. Amplified TCR beta libraries were sequenced as 87-base-pair reads on the Illumina HiSeq System. Per the source publication's procedure: In a later analysis, tens of millions of unique TCR beta chains were counted across the roughly 610 repertoires, and roughly 10 million of these chains were shared by at least two donors. To remove PCR and sequencing errors, raw reads were error-corrected and collapsed into unique sequences using a nearest-neighbor algorithm that merged closely related sequences. V, D and J gene segments were assigned by aligning CDR3 sequences to IMGT reference sequences. Each retained sequence needed at least a six-nucleotide match to both a V gene segment and a J gene segment. Rearrangements were classified as productive when the CDR3 lacked stop codons and remained in frame with V and J, and all other rearrangements were classified as non-productive. CDR3 was defined by IMGT convention, running from the second conserved V-encoded cysteine to the conserved J-encoded phenylalanine. In an earlier analysis of around 570 of the donors, sequences lacking an unambiguous match to a single V gene segment were excluded. In an earlier analysis of a few hundred of the donors, a V segment was called functional when productive rearrangements were above 56.7%, and segregating when the standard deviation between donors exceeded 5%. A statistical classification framework was built for diagnosing cytomegalovirus status from the catalog of TCR beta chain sequences. In a later analysis, TCR nucleotide sequences were compared against IMGT/GENE-DB human TR gene sequences so that V and J genes could be assigned. In a later analysis, CDR3 sequences and most-parsimonious VDJ recombination scenarios were assigned using the TCRdist pipeline. In a later analysis, each TCR beta chain was defined by its CDR3 amino acid sequence together with its V-gene family, and reads without a unique V-gene family were excluded. To address suspected cross-contamination and a sequencing artifact, a later analysis removed approximately 590 highly shared, low-generation-probability nucleotide sequences. A later analysis calculated a clonal expansion index for each public chain from normalized within-repertoire ranks of inferred template counts. A later analysis computed generation probabilities with a VDJ recombination model fitted to out-of-frame rearrangements, and checked the results against IGoR. Hypergeometric tests were used in a later analysis to score TCR-TCR, TCR-HLA and TCR-CMV co-occurrence, with a repertoire-size bias correction applied to the TCR pairs. In a later analysis, false discovery rates were estimated by permuting HLA or CMV assignments 20 times. A later analysis grouped co-occurring TCRs with DBSCAN, adding TCRdist sequence similarity when clustering within HLA-allele-positive subsets. Co-occurrence clustering excluded repertoires with fewer than 30,000 or more than 120,000 public chains, plus five with anomalous nucleotide sharing. The table comes from immuneACCESS by way of TCRdb, which keeps in-frame sequences with V and J called. Part of the clones is missing from these tables; in studies checked, under half for an unresolved V gene and the rest for unknown reasons. The DNA was the basis for D and trimming; V, J and clone size are from that table. For this sample the table gives 120,000 or so clones, of which roughly 80% were detected only once. The top ten clonotypes cover about 2% of the sample.

The cohort was made up of 500 to 800 healthy bone marrow donors. At the time of sampling, all cohort members were nominally healthy, though unrecorded immune exposures were likely present. The donor tested CMV seronegative and was one of the 352 seronegative cohort members. A peripheral blood sample was collected from each donor, and TCR beta sequencing was performed on peripheral blood mononuclear cells. Genomic DNA extraction from the blood cell samples was performed with the Qiagen DNeasy Blood Extraction Kit. The TCR comes from a man between 18 and 35 years old in good health and CMV-seronegative. Source material: PBMCs. The chain is made from TRBV7-7 and TRBJ2-5; the D gene is perhaps TRBD1, from 6 matching bases. Read as DNA, the sequence is TGTGCCAGCAGCCCGACACAGGGTTTCGGAGAGACCCAGTACTTC. This sequence encodes CASSPTQGFGETQYF.